This T cell receptor beta chain was sequenced for a study of identical twins. Study observations and caveats: Cord blood beta clonotypes that were abundant carried fewer insertions, and memory repertoires showed no such trend.

The V end lost 7 bases, the J end lost 4 bases, and 23 bases lay between the germline ends. This CDR3 is 17 amino acids long. From the 5' RACE reads, TCRdb called clonotypes with MiXCR, one entry per CDR3 protein. In the table there are about 570,000 distinct CDR3 sequences, approximately 9.6% of which are singletons. The table lists this clonotype with many counts. Its cognate antigen is unknown. The sample was also linked to a second study, of yellow fever vaccine responses in identical twins.

The clonotype originates from a woman aged 18-29 years in good health. Source material: PBMCs. V is TRBV12-3 or TRBV12-4 and J is TRBJ2-1; either TRBD1 or TRBD2 may supply D (5 bases each). The CDR3 is CASTKPLGAGGYNEQFF. The CDR3 coding sequence is TGTGCCAGCACCAAACCCCTCGGGGCAGGCGGGTACAATGAGCAGTTCTTC.